Listed here are 18 T cell receptor beta chains from one sample, sequenced in a study of patients and donors after allogeneic stem cell transplantation. Each CDR3 protein gets one entry after TCRdb re-called the RT-PCR reads with MiXCR. The sample has about a million distinct CDR3 sequences; roughly 18% are singletons. Sequenced material: blood, either unsorted or a sorted T cell fraction (not recorded which). The origin of the receptors is a human donor who was either an allogeneic HSCT recipient or a stem cell or donor lymphocyte infusion donor (not recorded which). It is not recorded whose cells these are; they may come from a transplant donor.

V usage is TRBV15 and J usage is TRBJ1-2, with 10 bases lining up with TRBD1. Per germline, CDR1 LNHNV and CDR2 YYDKDF (reference sequence). There are 15 residues in the CDR3. The V gene end was trimmed by 0 bases and the J gene end by 7 bases; junction bases not matched to a gene: 5. The CDR3 DNA is TGTGCCACCAGCAGAGACCAGGACAGGGGGGGTGGCTACACCTTC. Its translation is CATSRDQDRGGGYTF.

The chain joins TRBV10-3 to TRBJ1-5; D is uncertain. Germline CDR1 reads ENHRY; CDR2 reads SYGVKD. The V and J ends lost 7 bases and 4 bases respectively, with 11 bases between them. The CDR3 totals 13 residues. CDR3: CAITAHRNQPQHF. DNA for the CDR3: TGTGCCATCACGGCCCATCGGAATCAGCCCCAGCATTTT.

This clonotype was recorded a few times. The chain employs TRBV4-3 and TRBJ2-2; no firm D call. The V end was cut by 4 bases, the J end by 7 bases, with 10 bases between. This CDR3 comprises 13 residues. CDR1 is LGHNA and CDR2 is YSLEER in the germline V gene. In DNA, the CDR3 is TGCGCCAGCAGCCCGAGCGTGAGCGGGGAGCTGTTTTTT. It is translated as CASSPSVSGELFF.

The chain combines TRBV20-1 with TRBJ2-2; D may be TRBD2 (6 bases). In germline, CDR1 is DFQATT, CDR2 SNEGSKA (reference sequence). There are 16 residues in the CDR3. V lost 3 bases and J lost 2, with 16 bases in between. CDR3 nucleotide sequence: TGCAGTGCTAGGGACTACCTGGGGGTAAACACCGGGGAGCTGTTTTTT. It encodes CSARDYLGVNTGELFF.

Many counts were recorded for this clonotype. The chain recombines TRBV7-2 with TRBJ1-5; TRBD1 might be the D (5 bases). The germline CDR1 and CDR2 sequences are SGHTA and FQGNSA. Deletions cut 4 bases from V and 3 bases from J, with 16 bases between. There are 16 residues in the CDR3. CDR3 amino acids: CASSSPRWGFNQPQHF. In DNA, the CDR3 is TGTGCCAGCAGCTCCCCTAGGTGGGGGTTCAATCAGCCCCAGCATTTT.

This clonotype was seen many times. The CDR3 here is CASSGGLAVKGSYNEQFF. The CDR3 DNA reads as TGCGCCAGCAGCGGGGGACTAGCGGTAAAAGGCTCCTACAATGAGCAGTTCTTC. The J gene is TRBJ2-1, the V gene TRBV5-1; 11 nucleotides agree with TRBD2. The V gene end was trimmed by 4 bases and the J gene end by 0 bases; junction bases not matched to a gene: 9. CDR1 and CDR2 (germline): SGHRS, YFSETQ. The CDR3 covers 18 residues.

V usage is TRBV5-1 and J usage is TRBJ2-3; D unresolved. Germline CDR1 and CDR2: SGHRS and YFSETQ. This CDR3 comprises 14 residues. Trimming took 1 base from V and 2 from J, leaving 8 bases between them. This CDR3 reads CASSLNPYTDTQYF. As DNA, the CDR3 is TGCGCCAGCAGCTTGAATCCGTACACAGATACGCAGTATTTT.

The chain recombines TRBV29-1 with TRBJ2-6, with 7 bases that match TRBD1. V shed 6 bases, J shed 2 bases, and the junction held 7 bases outside the gene matches. This CDR3 has 15 amino acids. Germline V CDR1 and CDR2: SQVTM, ANQGSEA. The CDR3 coding sequence is TGCAGCGTGGACACAGGGGTCACTGGGGCCAACGTCCTGACTTTC. Translated, it gives CSVDTGVTGANVLTF. Together with reference TRBV29-1 and TRBJ2-6, the CDR3 gives the full variable domain: SAVISQKPSRDICQRGTSLTIQCQVDSQVTMMFWYRQQPGQSLTLIATANQGSEATYESGFVIDKFPISRPNLTFSTLTVSNMSPEDSSIYLCSVDTGVTGANVLTFGAGSRLTVL.

This clonotype turned up a few times. The chain joins TRBV29-1 to TRBJ2-7; the D gene is possibly TRBD2 (6 bases). The CDR3 length is 11 residues. In germline, CDR1 is SQVTM, CDR2 ANQGSEA. V was cut by 6 bases and J by 4 bases, with 10 bases left in between. The CDR3 region has the DNA TGCAGCGTCATGGAGGGTTACGAGCAGTACTTC. Translated: CSVMEGYEQYF.

This clonotype has at least ten counts. This sequence joins TRBV12-3 or TRBV12-4 and TRBJ1-5, with unresolved D. This CDR3 contains 11 residues. Trimming took 8 bases from V and 4 from J, leaving 6 bases between them. The CDR3: CASATNQPQHF. The CDR3 DNA is TGTGCCAGCGCGACGAATCAGCCCCAGCATTTT.

This clonotype was observed a few times. The chain links TRBV5-6 to TRBJ1-2; D not resolved. The CDR3 loop spans 15 amino acids. Trimming took off 3 bases at V and 3 bases at J, with 15 bases between the two ends. Germline V lookup: CDR1 SGHDT, CDR2 YYEEEE. Here the CDR3 reads CASSSDPVSDYGYTF. In DNA, the CDR3 is TGTGCCAGCAGCTCCGACCCGGTATCCGACTATGGCTACACCTTC.

This clonotype was observed a handful of times. The chain carries TRBV10-3 and TRBJ2-3, with TRBD2 as a possible D gene (6 bases). Deletions cut 6 bases from V and 4 bases from J, with 17 bases between. The V gene's germline CDR1 is ENHRY and CDR2 SYGVKD. The CDR3 is 15 residues long. This CDR3 reads CAIRGTPAGPDTQYF. As DNA, the CDR3 is TGTGCCATCAGGGGGACTCCAGCGGGCCCAGATACGCAGTATTTT.

This clonotype was found a few times. The chain has TRBV11-2 and TRBJ1-2; 8 bases line up with TRBD1. Germline V gene sequence: CDR1 SGHAT, CDR2 FQNNGV. After removal of 0 bases from V and 5 bases from J, the junction contained 5 bases not matched to a gene. The CDR3 spans 15 residues. Written as DNA, the CDR3 is TGTGCCAGCAGCTTAGACTGGACAGGGCCGTATGGCTACACCTTC. Encoded protein: CASSLDWTGPYGYTF. Filled out from reference TRBV11-2 and TRBJ1-2, the complete variable domain reads EAGVAQSPRYKIIEKRQSVAFWCNPISGHATLYWYQQILGQGPKLLIQFQNNGVVDDSQLPKDRFSAERLKGVDSTLKIQPAKLEDSAVYLCASSLDWTGPYGYTFGSGTRLTVV.

This clonotype was counted only a few times. The V gene is TRBV6-1, the J gene TRBJ1-5; D is possibly TRBD1 (5 bases). Germline-derived CDR1 and CDR2 are MNHNS and SASEGT. The CDR3 has 14 amino acids. The V gene lost 4 bases and the J gene lost 8 bases, with 15 bases spanning the gap. Written as DNA, the CDR3 is TGTGCCAGCAGTGTAGGGGCCCGAAGGGAGCCCCAGCATTTT. Translation gives CASSVGARREPQHF.

This clonotype was detected a few times. The genes are TRBV4-3 and TRBJ2-2, with 9 bases aligning to TRBD1. Germline V gives CDR1 LGHNA, CDR2 YSLEER. After removal of 0 bases from V and 7 bases from J, the junction contained 15 bases not matched to a gene. The CDR3 length is 19 residues. As DNA, the CDR3 is TGCGCCAGCAGCCAAGATATTGAGGCACAGGGGGCTTATGGCGGGGAGCTGTTTTTT. Its translation: CASSQDIEAQGAYGGELFF.

V is TRBV24-1 and J is TRBJ1-4; D not resolved. The CDR3 length is 12 residues. Trimming stripped 4 bases from V and 12 bases from J, with 11 bases between. Per germline, CDR1 KGHDR and CDR2 SFDVKD. CDR3 DNA: TGTGCCACCAGTGACCAGGACGGGGAACTGTTTTTT. Encoded protein: CATSDQDGELFF.

This clonotype was seen only a few times. The genes are TRBV5-5 and TRBJ1-5; D is uncertain. Germline V gene data show CDR1 as SGHKS and CDR2 as YYEKEE (reference sequence). V lost 1 base and J 5 bases, leaving 10 bases between the germline ends. This CDR3 is built from 14 residues. In DNA form, the CDR3 reads TGTGCCAGCAGCTTGTGGGCAGGCGATCAGCCCCAGCATTTT. Translated: CASSLWAGDQPQHF.

In this sample, this clonotype turned up once. V and J are TRBV11-2 and TRBJ1-1, with D perhaps matching TRBD1 (6 bases). The CDR3 extends over 14 amino acids. Germline V lookup: CDR1 SGHAT, CDR2 FQNNGV. Trimming pared 6 bases from V and 5 bases from J, leaving 16 bases between. The CDR3 DNA is TGTGCCAGCAGGGACCCCAGGGGCTGGACTGAAGCTTTCTTT. This translates into CASRDPRGWTEAFF.